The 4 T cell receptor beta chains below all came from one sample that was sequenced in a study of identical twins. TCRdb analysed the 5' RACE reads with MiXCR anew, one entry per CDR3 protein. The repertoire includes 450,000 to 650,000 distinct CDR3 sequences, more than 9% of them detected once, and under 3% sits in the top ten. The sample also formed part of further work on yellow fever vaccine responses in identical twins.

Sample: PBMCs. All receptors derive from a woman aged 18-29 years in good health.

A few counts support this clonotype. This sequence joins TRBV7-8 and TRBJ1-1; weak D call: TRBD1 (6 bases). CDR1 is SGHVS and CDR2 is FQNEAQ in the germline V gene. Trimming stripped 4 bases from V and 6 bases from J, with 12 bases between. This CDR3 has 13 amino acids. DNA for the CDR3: TGTGCCAGCAGCTCAGGGGTGGTTGCTGAAGCTTTCTTT. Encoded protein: CASSSGVVAEAFF.

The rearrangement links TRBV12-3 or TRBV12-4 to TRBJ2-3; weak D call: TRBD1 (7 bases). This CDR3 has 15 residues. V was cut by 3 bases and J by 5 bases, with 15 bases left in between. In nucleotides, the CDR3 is TGTGCCAGCAGTTTTTGGAGGGGGCGCGGAGATACGCAGTATTTT. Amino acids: CASSFWRGRGDTQYF.

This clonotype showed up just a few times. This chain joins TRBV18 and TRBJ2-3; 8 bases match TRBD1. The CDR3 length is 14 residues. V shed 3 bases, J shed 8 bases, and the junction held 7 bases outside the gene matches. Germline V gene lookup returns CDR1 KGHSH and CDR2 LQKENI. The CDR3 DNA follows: TGTGCCAGCTCACCGCCACAGGGGGTCGGTACGCAGTATTTT. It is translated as CASSPPQGVGTQYF.

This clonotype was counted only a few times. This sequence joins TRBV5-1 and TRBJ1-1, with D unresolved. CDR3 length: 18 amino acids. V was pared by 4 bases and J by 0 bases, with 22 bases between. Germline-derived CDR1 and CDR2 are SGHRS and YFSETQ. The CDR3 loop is CASSQLMGPGAMNTEAFF. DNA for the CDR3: TGCGCCAGCAGCCAACTGATGGGTCCGGGAGCGATGAACACTGAAGCTTTCTTT. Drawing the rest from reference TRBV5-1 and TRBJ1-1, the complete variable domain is KAGVTQTPRYLIKTRGQQVTLSCSPISGHRSVSWYQQTPGQGLQFLFEYFSETQRNKGNFPGRFSGRQFSNSRSEMNVSTLELGDSALYLCASSQLMGPGAMNTEAFFGQGTRLTVV.